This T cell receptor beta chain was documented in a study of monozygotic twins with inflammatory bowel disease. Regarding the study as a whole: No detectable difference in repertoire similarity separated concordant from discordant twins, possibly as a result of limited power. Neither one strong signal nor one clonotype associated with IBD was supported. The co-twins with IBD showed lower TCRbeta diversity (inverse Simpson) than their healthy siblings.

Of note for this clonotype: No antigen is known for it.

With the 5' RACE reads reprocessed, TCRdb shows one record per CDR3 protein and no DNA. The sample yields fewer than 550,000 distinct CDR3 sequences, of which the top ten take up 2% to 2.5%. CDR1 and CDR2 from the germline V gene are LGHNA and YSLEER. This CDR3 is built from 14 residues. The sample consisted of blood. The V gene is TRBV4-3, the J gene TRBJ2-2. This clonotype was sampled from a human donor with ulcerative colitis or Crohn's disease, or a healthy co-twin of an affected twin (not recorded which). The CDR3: CASSQGQDTGELFF.